One and the same sample provided the 2 T cell receptor beta chains below, sequenced in a study of cytomegalovirus exposure and HLA in healthy donors. In the PCR, 60 Vbeta and 13 Jbeta primers were used. Only in-frame clones appear in the TCRdb table, and some are missing; sequencing was by immunoSEQ multiplex PCR. Of 100,000 or so clones listed, about four fifths are singletons. Sequenced input: PBMCs. All receptors come from a woman aged 40 to 50 in good health and CMV-seronegative.

This clone was recorded once. The chain has TRBV11-2 and TRBJ2-3; 8 bases line up with TRBD2. V lost 5 bases, J lost 6 bases, and 10 bases stayed unmatched. The germline V gene has CDR1 SGHAT and CDR2 FQNNGV. The CDR3 totals 15 residues. The DNA for the CDR3 is TGTGCCAGCAGCCCCGGACTAGCCCCTAGGGATACGCAGTATTTT. Amino acid sequence: CASSPGLAPRDTQYF.

This clone came up a few times. J is TRBJ2-2 and V is TRBV10-3; 11 bases map to TRBD2. The V gene end was trimmed by 0 bases and the J gene end by 6 bases; junction bases not matched to a gene: 3. Per germline, CDR1 ENHRY and CDR2 SYGVKD. The CDR3 contains 16 residues. As DNA, the CDR3 is TGTGCCATCAGTGAGTCGGGACTAGCGGTCGCCGGGGAGCTGTTTTTT. This gives the protein CAISESGLAVAGELFF.